The 28 T cell receptor beta chains reported below all come from one sample, sequenced in a study of tissue T cells after allogeneic stem cell transplantation. The table came from immunoSEQ multiplex PCR; TCRdb's copy has only in-frame clones and leaves some out. The sample carries some 47,000 clones, roughly 73% recorded once. Sequencing was done on a sample of sorted cells pooled from one or two spleens. Source of these receptors: a pool of C57BL/6 mice in good health.

Remarks on this clone: Gene and germline names: mouse. The missing CDR3 end, 1 residue past where the read stops, is filled in from the germline J gene. The genes are TRBV5 and TRBJ2-5; 8 positions agree with TRBD2. Germline CDR1 and CDR2: LGHNA and YNLKQL (reference sequence). The CDR3 is 15 amino acids. With V trimmed by 0 bases and J by 4 bases, 3 bases remained unmatched. The DNA read from the CDR3 is TGTGCCAGCAGCCAAGATTCCTGGGGGGAAGACACCCAGTAC. Residues: CASSQDSWGEDTQY. The full CDR3 sequence reads CASSQDSWGEDTQYF.

Remarks on this clone: Germline and genes here are mouse. From the germline J gene comes the end of the CDR3, since the read stops 1 residue before it. The genes are TRBV13-2 and TRBJ2-1; D is perhaps TRBD2 (6 bases). This CDR3 is built from 15 residues. From germline, CDR1 is NNHNN and CDR2 SYGAGS (reference sequence). V lost 1 base and J 1 base, leaving 9 bases between the germline ends. The sequenced part of the CDR3 DNA is TGTGCCAGCGGTGATCATGGGGGAAACTATGCTGAGCAGTTC. Translating gives CASGDHGGNYAEQF. The full CDR3 protein is CASGDHGGNYAEQFF.

A note on this clone: Mouse gene names apply. With the read ending 1 residue before the CDR3 end, the germline J gene is used to fill in that end. V and J are TRBV13-3 and TRBJ2-5; 9 bases are a match to TRBD1. This CDR3 has 12 amino acids. CDR1 is NNHDY and CDR2 is SYVADS in the germline V gene. Trimming removed 5 bases from V and 5 bases from J; junction bases left unmatched: 0. Incomplete CDR3 DNA: TGTGCCAGCAGACAGGGGGCAGACACCCAGTAC. Translated: CASRQGADTQY. The CDR3 reads in full as CASRQGADTQYF.

This clone showed up just once. Genes and germline come from the mouse. The observed sequence ends 1 residue before the CDR3 terminus, with the missing tail filled in from the germline J gene. V usage is TRBV3 and J usage is TRBJ2-4; D is possibly TRBD1 or TRBD2 (5 bases each). The CDR3 has 14 amino acids. CDR1 SNHLY and CDR2 FYNGKV come from the germline V gene (reference sequence). V was shortened by 3 bases and J by 2 bases, with 9 bases between the two germline ends. The CDR3 region is CASSLLGLQNTLYF. Partial CDR3 DNA: TGTGCCAGCAGCTTGTTGGGGCTTCAAAACACCTTGTAC.

Regarding this clone: Any gene name here is a mouse gene name. CDR3: CASSQGGLGAYEQYF. Incomplete CDR3 DNA: TGTGCCAGCAGCCAAGGGGGACTGGGGGCCTATGAACAGTAC. The rearrangement uses TRBV2 and TRBJ2-7, with 11 bases lining up with TRBD2. The read stops 1 residue short of the end of the CDR3; the missing end is completed from the germline J gene. This CDR3 is 15 amino acids long. With V trimmed by 1 base and J by 2 bases, 1 base remained unmatched. CDR1 is LGHNA, CDR2 YSYQKL, per germline.

Concerning this clone itself: Gene and germline names: mouse. The CDR3 extends 1 residue past the end of the read, so its final part is completed from the germline J gene. V and J are TRBV29 and TRBJ2-1; perhaps TRBD2 as D (6 bases). V was trimmed by 3 bases and J by 0 bases, leaving 12 bases between them. There are 16 residues in the CDR3. The germline gives CDR1 MSHET, CDR2 SYDVDS. The CDR3 loop is CASSFPGLYNYAEQFF. CDR3 DNA (partial): TGTGCTAGCAGTTTCCCGGGACTTTATAACTATGCTGAGCAGTTC.

This clone has more than one count but fewer than ten. Each gene name is a mouse one. The missing CDR3 end, 1 residue past where the read stops, is filled in from the germline J gene. The chain is built from TRBV23 and TRBJ2-7; TRBD2, the table's D call, lacks a check against the DNA. This CDR3 contains 11 residues. The germline V gene encodes CDR1 KGHTA and CDR2 FQNQQP. CDR3 bases read: TGCTCCAGCAGTCAGTCTTATGAACAGTAC. It specifies CSSSQSYEQY. The CDR3, in full, reads CSSSQSYEQYF. The full variable domain, rest sourced from reference TRBV23 and TRBJ2-7, is DAAVTQKPRYLIKMKGQEAEMKCIPEKGHTAVFWYQQKQSKELKFLIYFQNQQPLDQIDMVKERFSAVCPSSSLCSLGIRTCEAEDSALYLCSSSQSYEQYFGPGTRLTVL.

Regarding this clone: The listed genes are named as in mouse. Read sequence stops 1 residue before the CDR3 end, and the germline J gene provides the missing end. The gene calls are TRBV14 and TRBJ1-4, with a tentative D call TRBD1 (6 bases). The length of the CDR3 is 14 residues. Germline V gene data show CDR1 as SGHDT and CDR2 as FRDEAV. Trimming left V 5 bases short and J 0 bases short, with 8 bases between. This chain's CDR3 is CASRRTVSNERLFF. The sequenced part of the CDR3 DNA is TGTGCCAGCAGACGGACAGTTTCCAACGAAAGATTATTT.

Turning to this clone: Genes and germline are mouse. The CDR3 loop is CASSFRLGGSYEQYF. Partial CDR3 DNA: TGTGCCAGCAGCTTCAGACTGGGGGGCTCTTATGAACAGTAC. The chain is built from TRBV3 and TRBJ2-7, with 10 bases fitting TRBD2. The read falls 1 residue short of the CDR3 end, and the missing part is taken from the germline J gene. V was clipped by 3 bases and J by 4 bases; unmatched bases: 6. There are 15 residues in the CDR3. Looked up from germline, CDR1 is SNHLY and CDR2 is FYNGKV (reference sequence).

About this clone: The listed genes are named as in mouse. The read comes to an end 1 residue before the CDR3 does, leaving the germline J gene to fill in the end. Distinct nucleotide sequences in the sample also encode this CDR3. V gene TRBV2 combines with J gene TRBJ1-3, with D uncertain. The germline CDR1 and CDR2 sequences are LGHNA and YSYQKL. The CDR3 covers 15 residues. Trimming left V 0 bases short and J 0 bases short, with 6 bases between. Partial CDR3 DNA: TGTGCCAGCAGCCAAGATGGGATTTCTGGAAATACGCTCTAT. Translating gives CASSQDGISGNTLY. The full CDR3 is CASSQDGISGNTLYF.

About this clone itself: Gene names are the mouse ones. The read is 1 residue too short to cover the CDR3 end, so that end is filled in from the germline J gene. This sequence joins TRBV13-2 and TRBJ2-7; a possible D gene is TRBD1 (8 bases). The CDR3 totals 14 residues. Germline loops: CDR1 NNHNN, CDR2 SYGAGS (reference sequence). The germline V and J ends were trimmed by 0 bases and 7 bases, with 14 bases remaining between them. CDR3 DNA, as far as it was read: TGTGCCAGCGGTGATGCACAGGGGGGGAGGGAACAGTAC. Its translation is CASGDAQGGREQY. The entire CDR3 sequence reads CASGDAQGGREQYF.

Concerning this clone: Gene labels here are mouse ones. The missing CDR3 end, 1 residue past where the read stops, is filled in from the germline J gene. V gene TRBV13-2 combines with J gene TRBJ1-3; D unclear. The V end was cut by 5 bases, the J end by 0 bases, with 9 bases between. Germline V gene data show CDR1 as NNHNN and CDR2 as SYGAGS (reference sequence). The CDR3 runs 14 residues. CDR3 sequence reads: CASGDPNSGNTLYF. The sequenced CDR3 bases are TGTGCCAGCGGCGATCCCAATTCTGGAAATACGCTCTAT.

This clone was recorded a few times. The genes are named according to mouse. The part of the CDR3 DNA that was read is TGTGCCAGCAGCCAAGGGACAGGGGAAGGTGAACAGTAC. The encoded protein is CASSQGTGEGEQY. The whole CDR3 sequence reads CASSQGTGEGEQYF. This chain connects TRBV2 to TRBJ2-7, with TRBD1 matching over 9 bases. The CDR3 goes on 1 residue after the read ends, and that part is filled in from the germline J gene. J gave up 6 bases and V 1 base, and 4 bases lay outside the gene matches. The CDR3 loop spans 14 amino acids. Germline values: CDR1 LGHNA, CDR2 YSYQKL.

Details on this clone: These gene names are mouse names. The read halts 1 residue ahead of the CDR3 end, with the missing end drawn from the germline J gene. V and J are TRBV1 and TRBJ2-5; D assignment may be TRBD1 or TRBD2 (6 bases each). CDR1 and CDR2 (germline): NSQYPW, LRSPGD (reference sequence). The V end was cut by 0 bases, the J end by 3 bases, with 10 bases between. This CDR3 comprises 15 residues. CDR3 DNA (partial): TGCACCTGCAGTGCAGATGGGGGACAACAAGACACCCAGTAC. Amino acid sequence: CTCSADGGQQDTQY. The full CDR3 reads CTCSADGGQQDTQYF.

On this clone itself: The germline and genes are mouse ones. The DNA ends 1 residue before the CDR3 does, and the rest of the CDR3 is filled in from the germline J gene. The identical CDR3 is also encoded by other nucleotide sequences in the sample. J is TRBJ2-7 and V is TRBV4, with 13 bases fitting TRBD2. The V gene's germline CDR1 is LGHDT and CDR2 YNNKQL (reference sequence). V was clipped by 5 bases and J by 4 bases; unmatched bases: 2. CDR3 length: 14 amino acids. The CDR3 DNA, read in part, is TGTGCCAGCAGCCAGGGACTGGGGGGGTATGAACAGTAC. Amino acid sequence: CASSQGLGGYEQY. The full CDR3 sequence reads CASSQGLGGYEQYF.

Notes on this clone: Gene names and germline refer to mouse. Sequencing ends 1 residue short of the CDR3 end; the germline J gene provides the rest. This sequence joins TRBV20 and TRBJ2-3, with 7 nucleotides matching TRBD2. Per the germline V gene, CDR1 is GFQATS and CDR2 is STVNSAI. J gave up 0 bases and V 3 bases, and 6 bases lay outside the gene matches. The CDR3 contains 15 residues. The sequenced CDR3 bases are TGTGGTGCTAGAACCTGGGGGTCTAGTGCAGAAACGCTGTAT. This codes for CGARTWGSSAETLY. The whole CDR3 protein reads CGARTWGSSAETLYF. The variable domain in full, with the rest retrieved from reference TRBV20 and TRBJ2-3, is GALVYQYPRRTICKSGTSMRMECQAVGFQATSVAWYRQSPQKTFELIALSTVNSAIKYEQNFTQEKFPISHPNLSFSSMTVLNAYLEDRGLYLCGARTWGSSAETLYFGSGTRLTVL.

With regard to this clone: Mouse gene names and germline throughout. The DNA ends 1 residue before the CDR3 does, and the rest of the CDR3 is filled in from the germline J gene. This chain uses TRBV19 with TRBJ2-7; TRBD1 aligns across 10 bases. V trimming: 4 bases; J trimming: 5 bases; junction bases outside the gene matches: 6. Germline lookup yields CDR1 FNHDT and CDR2 SITEND (reference sequence). The CDR3 is 14 residues long. CDR3 sequence: CASSAPGTGDEQYF. The covered CDR3 bases are TGTGCCAGCAGTGCTCCCGGGACAGGGGATGAACAGTAC.

Concerning this clone: The listed genes are named as in mouse. The read stops 1 residue short of the end of the CDR3; the missing end is completed from the germline J gene. The chain recombines TRBV4 with TRBJ2-2; 10 positions agree with TRBD2. Germline lookup yields CDR1 LGHDT and CDR2 YNNKQL (reference sequence). The J segment lost 0 bases and the V segment lost 5 bases, leaving 6 bases of the junction unmatched. The CDR3 is made up of 17 amino acids. The CDR3 sequence: CASSLDWGVTNTGQLYF. The sequenced part of the CDR3 DNA is TGTGCCAGCAGCCTCGACTGGGGGGTTACAAACACCGGGCAGCTCTAC. Drawing the rest from reference TRBV4 and TRBJ2-2, the complete variable domain is ETAVFQTPNYHVTQVGNEVSFNCKQTLGHDTMYWYKQDSKKLLKIMFSYNNKQLIVNETVPRRFSPQSSDKAHLNLRIKSVEPEDSAVYLCASSLDWGVTNTGQLYFGEGSKLTVL.

Comment on this clone: The gene names here belong to mouse. The DNA ends 1 residue before the CDR3 does, and the rest of the CDR3 is filled in from the germline J gene. The V call is TRBV13-1, the J call TRBJ2-1; tentatively, D is TRBD2 (7 bases). This CDR3 has 12 residues. The germline V gene has CDR1 NSHNY and CDR2 SYGAGN. Trimming removed 6 bases at V and 5 bases at J, with 9 bases between. CDR3 loop: CASMGGDAEQFF. The part of the CDR3 DNA that was read is TGTGCCAGCATGGGGGGCGATGCTGAGCAGTTC.

In the case of this clone: Gene names and germline refer to mouse. Read coverage stops 1 residue before the CDR3 terminus; the germline J gene supplies the remainder. The J gene is TRBJ2-7, the V gene TRBV19, with 7 positions matching TRBD1. This CDR3 spans 12 amino acids. V dropped 3 bases and J dropped 4; count of bases not matched to a gene: 1. Germline V gene sequence: CDR1 FNHDT, CDR2 SITEND (reference sequence). The CDR3 is CASSTGQYEQYF. CDR3 DNA (partial): TGTGCCAGCAGTACGGGACAGTATGAACAGTAC.

This clone was observed a few times. The germline and genes are mouse ones. The read terminates 1 residue ahead of where the CDR3 ends, so the germline J gene completes it. This chain connects TRBV2 to TRBJ1-2; D gene uncertain. CDR3 length: 8 residues. The germline V gene encodes CDR1 LGHNA and CDR2 YSYQKL. Trimming cost V 10 bases and J 4 bases, with 1 base left between them. CDR3 region: CAISDYTF. CDR3 bases read: TGTGCCATCTCCGACTACACC.

On this clone itself: The gene names here belong to mouse. The CDR3 end falls 1 residue outside the read, so it is completed with the germline J gene. This sample also contains other DNA sequences that code for the same CDR3. This chain uses TRBV15 with TRBJ2-3, with D possibly TRBD2 on 7 matching bases. Germline V gene data show CDR1 as SGHND and CDR2 as FRSKSL. This CDR3 has 14 amino acids. Deletions cut 1 base from V and 3 bases from J, with 8 bases between. CDR3 bases read: TGTGCCAGCAGTTTAGGGGGGGCGGCAGAAACGCTGTAT. This translates into CASSLGGAAETLY. The whole CDR3 region reads CASSLGGAAETLYF.

Of note for this clone: Gene names are the mouse ones. Read coverage stops 1 residue before the CDR3 terminus; the germline J gene supplies the remainder. This chain links TRBV15 with TRBJ2-1; D possibly corresponds to TRBD2 (6 bases). Germline CDR1 SGHND, CDR2 FRSKSL. This CDR3 comprises 13 residues. With 5 bases removed from V and 2 bases from J, the gap between germline ends came to 7 bases. CDR3 DNA, as far as it was read: TGTGCCAGCAGTGGGGGGTACTATGCTGAGCAGTTC. This gives the protein CASSGGYYAEQF. The CDR3, in full, reads CASSGGYYAEQFF.

With respect to this clone: Genes and germline come from the mouse. The CDR3 end is not reached by the read, which stops 1 residue before it; the germline J gene fills it in. J is TRBJ2-2 and V is TRBV12-2, with D possibly called TRBD1 or TRBD2 (6 bases each). CDR3 size: 14 residues. Between the trimmed V and J ends, which lost 0 bases and 7 bases, there was a span of 11 bases. Germline CDR1 is SGHLS and CDR2 is HYDKME. CDR3 sequence: CASSLWGRDGQLYF. CDR3 DNA (partial): TGTGCCAGCTCTCTCTGGGGGCGCGACGGGCAGCTCTAC.

With respect to this clone: Germline and genes: mouse. The CDR3 loop reads CASGDDAERLFF. The sequenced CDR3 bases are TGTGCCAGCGGTGATGACGCCGAAAGATTATTT. The V call is TRBV13-2, the J call TRBJ1-4; D remains unclear. The read stops 1 residue short of the end of the CDR3; the missing end is completed from the germline J gene. Germline-derived CDR1 and CDR2 are NNHNN and SYGAGS (reference sequence). The CDR3 has 12 amino acids. V lost 0 bases and J 7 bases, leaving 4 bases between the germline ends.

Comment on this clone: These gene names are mouse names. The CDR3 end falls 1 residue outside the read, so it is completed with the germline J gene. The chain has TRBV29 and TRBJ2-3, with TRBD2 identical over 9 bases. The V gene's germline CDR1 is MSHET and CDR2 SYDVDS. The CDR3 is 16 residues long. With V trimmed by 6 bases and J by 0 bases, 7 bases remained unmatched. The part of the CDR3 DNA that was read is TGTGCTAGCAGCTCTAGACTGGGGGTTAGTGCAGAAACGCTGTAT. Amino acids: CASSSRLGVSAETLY. The complete CDR3 reads CASSSRLGVSAETLYF.

Details on this clone: Each gene name is a mouse one. The read halts 1 residue ahead of the CDR3 end, with the missing end drawn from the germline J gene. The chain is built from TRBV5 and TRBJ1-3; weak D call: TRBD1 (5 bases). The ends were cut back, 4 bases at V and 2 bases at J, with 15 bases in the middle. This CDR3 has 16 amino acids. Germline V lookup: CDR1 LGHNA, CDR2 YNLKQL (reference sequence). The CDR3 spells CASSPSVGGAGNTLYF. The covered CDR3 bases are TGTGCCAGCAGCCCCTCCGTGGGGGGGGCTGGAAATACGCTCTAT.

About this clone itself: Gene and germline names: mouse. The CDR3 end lies 1 residue beyond the end of the read and is filled in from the germline J gene. The chain has TRBV13-2 and TRBJ2-5; the match to TRBD1 covers 11 bases. V lost 2 bases and J lost 2; bases outside the gene matches: 4. The germline CDR1 and CDR2 sequences are NNHNN and SYGAGS (reference sequence). The CDR3 has 16 amino acids. The CDR3 bases that were read are TGTGCCAGCGGTGAGGGACAGGGGGGGGGCCAAGACACCCAGTAC. This translates into CASGEGQGGGQDTQY. The full-length CDR3 reads as CASGEGQGGGQDTQYF.